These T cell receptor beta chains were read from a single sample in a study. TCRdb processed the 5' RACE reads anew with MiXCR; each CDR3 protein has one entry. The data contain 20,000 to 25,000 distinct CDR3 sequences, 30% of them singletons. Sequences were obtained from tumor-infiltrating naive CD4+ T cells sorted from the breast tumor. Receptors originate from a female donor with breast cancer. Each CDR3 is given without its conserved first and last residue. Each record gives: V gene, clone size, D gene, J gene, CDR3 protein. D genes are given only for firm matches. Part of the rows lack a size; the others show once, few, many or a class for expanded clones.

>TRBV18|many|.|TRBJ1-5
ASSSNSNQPQH
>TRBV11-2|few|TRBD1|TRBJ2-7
ASTGTASYEQY
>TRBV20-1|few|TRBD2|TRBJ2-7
SGSFTSGRAEEQY
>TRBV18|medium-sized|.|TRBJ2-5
ASSTYQETQY
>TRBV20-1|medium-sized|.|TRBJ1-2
SARDRWGHGYT
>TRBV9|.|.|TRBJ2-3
ASSTTGTPDTQY
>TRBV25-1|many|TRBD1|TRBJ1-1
ASSDYTRQGNTEAF
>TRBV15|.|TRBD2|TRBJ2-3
ATSSLVPAGVGDTQY
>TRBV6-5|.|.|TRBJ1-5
ASSYNGGHQPQH
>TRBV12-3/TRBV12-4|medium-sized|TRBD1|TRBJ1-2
ASSNGQAYGYT
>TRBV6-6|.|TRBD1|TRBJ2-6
ASSYSRDRDWDGANVLT
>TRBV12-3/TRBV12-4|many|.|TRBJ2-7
ASSLGLSYEQY
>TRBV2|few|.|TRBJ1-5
ASSIQGTQPQH
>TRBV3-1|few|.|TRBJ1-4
ASSRRGPSGTNEKLF
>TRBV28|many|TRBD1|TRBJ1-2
ASGTGVYGYT
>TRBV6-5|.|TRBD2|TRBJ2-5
ASRGLAGGQETQY
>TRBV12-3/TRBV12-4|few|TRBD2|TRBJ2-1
ASSFSGGAYNEQF
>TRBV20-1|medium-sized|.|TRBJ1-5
SAPGDTPNQPQH
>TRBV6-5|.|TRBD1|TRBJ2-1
ASTSGQGSNEQF
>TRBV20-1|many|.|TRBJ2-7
SADPGRNYEQY
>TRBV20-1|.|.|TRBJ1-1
SARDRQARGTEAF
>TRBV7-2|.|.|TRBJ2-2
ASSFRLGPGELF
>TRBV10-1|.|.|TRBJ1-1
ASSELGETEAF
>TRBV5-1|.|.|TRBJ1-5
ASSPGTGERQPQH